The sequence of this TCR beta chain was determined in a study of a mutant IDH1 vaccine in newly diagnosed glioma (dated by TCRdb to the early 2020s). For the study in its entirety: Vaccination was initiated 4-6 weeks after radiotherapy alone, or concurrently with temozolomide cycles in the chemotherapy-containing groups. Longitudinal TCRB deep sequencing was performed for 25 to 30 treated patients wherever samples were available for exploratory analyses. Peripheral blood was drawn at six visits: V03 (baseline), V05, V07, V10, V12 and V13. Visit V12 was the week-35 safety follow-up and visit V13 was the week-47 end of study. Prior to enrollment, standard therapy consisting of radiotherapy alone, temozolomide alone, or radiochemotherapy with temozolomide had been administered to patients, with the combination being received by most patients. Of the approximately 35 treated patients, about 60% were male and approximately 38% were female, and the mean age was approximately 40 years. What the work shows at the level of the full study, not this receptor alone: Availability determined which PBMC samples were chosen for TCRB deep sequencing. Across multiple MHC alleles, vaccine-induced immune responses were seen in 85% to 95% of patients. According to the authors, sample limitations meant that analyses of patient blood samples could not be reproduced. Pseudoprogression appeared unrelated to alterations in the top peripheral T cell clonotypes detected by TCRB sequencing.

The time point label for this specimen denotes: week 47, end of study. Every vaccine dose consisted of 300 ug of a 20-mer mutant IDH1 peptide in Montanide, administered subcutaneously together with topical imiquimod. Patients were given eight vaccinations, in weeks 1, 3, 5, 7, 11, 15, 19 and 23, which matched visits V03 through V10. The donors had newly diagnosed IDH1-mutant astrocytomas of WHO grade 3 or 4 that showed loss of nuclear ATRX. The samples were drawn from NOA16, a multicentre, single-arm, open-label phase I trial in Germany that tested a mutant IDH1 peptide vaccine in humans for the first time. Genomic DNA for TCRB sequencing was extracted from EDTA blood using the DNeasy Blood and Tissue Kit. Library preparation used the immunoSEQ multiplex PCR assay. Rearranged TCR beta chain sequences were amplified using the hsTCRB Kit according to the manufacturer's protocol. TCRB libraries were sequenced on an Illumina MiSeq. The authors processed their data as follows. Demultiplexing, trimming and gene mapping were performed with the kit vendor's proprietary platform. In TCRdb, the immuneACCESS table is reduced to in-frame sequences with V and J assigned. These tables do not hold every clone; where another copy was compared, an unresolved V gene accounts for under half, and the others remain unexplained. The V and J calls and the clone size are those of that table, but D and trimming were determined from the DNA. In all, the sample holds around 50,000 clones, and approximately 64% of those were seen once. The top ten clones comprise about 5% of the sample.

Only a few counts were recorded for this clone. No cognate antigen has been identified for it. Base qualities are missing; no much larger clone stands one base away. Here the sequenced sample was peripheral blood mononuclear cells (PBMCs), taken from a glioma patient whose treatment included an IDH1 peptide vaccine. The clonotype was recovered from a man aged 35 to 55 with glioma. Some clones in this sample may be carry-over from other donors' samples.

The CDR3 protein is CASSPTGQETQYF. Read as DNA, the sequence is TGTGCCAGCAGTCCGACAGGCCAAGAGACCCAGTACTTC. This chain joins TRBV6-5 to TRBJ2-5; the best D guess is TRBD1, with 6 bases matching. The junction carries 8 bases between V and J, which are trimmed by 5 bases and 1 base respectively. CDR1 and CDR2 (MNHEY, SVGAGI) derive from the germline V gene. The CDR3 holds 13 amino acids from the cysteine to the phenylalanine. CDR3 DNA is the only sequence kept; it has 39 bases, read in frame from the first base.